The TCR beta chain under discussion was sequenced for a study of cytomegalovirus exposure and HLA in healthy donors. Study outcomes and limitations: There were some public TCRs occurring in many donors, but most TCR sequences were rare. Among the CMV-associated chains, a few were confirmed in vitro as specific for CMV antigens. There were around 160 TCR beta chains listed as cytomegalovirus-associated.

Clones were read by immunoSEQ multiplex PCR, and TCRdb kept only the in-frame ones, dropping some. The data hold 95,000 to 150,000 clones, with roughly 87% observed a single time. The donors were part of the approximately 120-subject validation cohort, which stood apart from the 666-subject first cohort. With respect to this clone: Its specificity is not known.

The sequenced sample consisted of PBMCs. The origin of this receptor is a woman between 18 and 30 years old in good health and CMV-seronegative.

This chain's CDR3 is CASSSSGGTTDTQYF. For the CDR3, the DNA is TGTGCCAGCAGCTCTAGCGGGGGGACCACAGATACGCAGTATTTT. The chain recombines TRBV9 with TRBJ2-3; 11 bases fit TRBD2. The CDR3 has 15 amino acids. Unmatched junction bases numbered 3, after V lost 4 bases and J lost 2 bases. Germline V gene data show CDR1 as SGDLS and CDR2 as YYNGEE.